Below, 17 T cell receptor beta chains from the same sample are listed, as sequenced in a study of OX40 agonist ivuxolimab in advanced cancers. The library came from the immunoSEQ multiplex PCR assay. TCRdb limited this immuneACCESS table to in-frame rearrangements with V and J called. A share of clones is missing; checked studies link under half to unresolved V genes, and the rest is unexplained. Within this sample are tens of thousands of clones, with nearly 80% of them counted one time only. Jointly, the top ten make up roughly 13% of the sample. This specimen consisted of CD4+ or CD8+ T cells sorted from blood, obtained in a trial of the OX40 agonist ivuxolimab. These receptors all stem from an adult with an advanced solid tumor such as melanoma, head and neck, liver or kidney cancer.

The rearrangement links TRBV4-2 to TRBJ2-7; the D is unclear. CDR3 length: 11 residues. Germline V gives CDR1 LGHNA, CDR2 YNFKEQ. Deletions cut 4 bases from V and 2 bases from J, with 3 bases between. The CDR3 nucleotides read TGTGCCAGCAGCCTAGCCTACGAGCAGTACTTC. This translates into CASSLAYEQYF.

V is TRBV15 and J is TRBJ2-7; 11 bases are a match to TRBD2. Germline V lookup: CDR1 LNHNV, CDR2 YYDKDF (reference sequence). V dropped 1 base and J dropped 4; count of bases not matched to a gene: 6. There are 16 residues in the CDR3. CDR3 bases: TGTGCCACCAGCAGAGGTACTAGCGGGAGATTTTACGAGCAGTACTTC. Its translation: CATSRGTSGRFYEQYF.

The chain links TRBV11-2 to TRBJ2-1, with a possible D match to TRBD2 (6 bases). Trimming removed 8 bases at V and 0 bases at J, with 8 bases between. CDR3 length equals 13 residues. Germline V gene data show CDR1 as SGHAT and CDR2 as FQNNGV. The chain's CDR3 is CASRDSSYNEQFF. CDR3 nucleotides: TGTGCCAGCCGGGACTCCTCCTACAATGAGCAGTTCTTC.

The chain is built from TRBV28 and TRBJ2-7; 8 bases are shared with TRBD2. The CDR3 has 15 amino acids. The germline V gene encodes CDR1 MDHEN and CDR2 SYDVKM. J was trimmed by 4 bases and V by 4 bases; bases with no gene match: 9. Here the CDR3 DNA reads TGTGCCAGCAGTTACGTTACAGCGGGAGCTTACGAGCAGTACTTC. Amino acid sequence: CASSYVTAGAYEQYF.

The rearrangement links TRBV15 to TRBJ2-7, with TRBD1 as a possible D gene (6 bases). The germline V and J ends were trimmed by 0 bases and 1 base, with 7 bases remaining between them. The CDR3 length is 14 residues. The germline CDR1 and CDR2 sequences are LNHNV and YYDKDF (reference sequence). The CDR3 is CATSRDTGSYEQYF. Written as DNA, the CDR3 is TGTGCCACCAGCAGAGATACAGGGTCCTACGAGCAGTACTTC.

The chain has TRBV7-9 and TRBJ1-4; no definite D call. Germline-derived CDR1 and CDR2 are SEHNR and FQNEAQ (reference sequence). The CDR3 totals 17 residues. Trimming took off 5 bases at V and 2 bases at J, with 18 bases between the two ends. CDR3 nucleotide sequence: TGTGCCAGCAGCCCAACGAAGGATTTGGGGACTAATGAAAAACTGTTTTTT. Its translation: CASSPTKDLGTNEKLFF.

The gene calls are TRBV5-1 and TRBJ2-7, with 7 nucleotides matching TRBD1. The V gene's germline CDR1 is SGHRS and CDR2 YFSETQ. This CDR3 comprises 15 residues. V lost 0 bases and J lost 7; bases outside the gene matches: 10. For the CDR3, the DNA is TGCGCCAGCAGCTTGGGGACAGGAGATGCGTGGGAGCAGTACTTC. This codes for CASSLGTGDAWEQYF.

This clone was seen only a few times. The chain couples TRBV28 to TRBJ1-2, with TRBD1 as a possible D gene (5 bases). CDR1 is MDHEN, CDR2 SYDVKM, per germline. The CDR3 totals 13 residues. The ends were cut back, 7 bases at V and 4 bases at J, with 13 bases in the middle. CDR3 protein: CASTGGAAYGYTF. CDR3 sequence (DNA): TGTGCCAGCACCGGAGGGGCCGCCTATGGCTACACCTTC.

This clone was detected a few times. The chain employs TRBV7-8 and TRBJ2-1; D perhaps matches TRBD1 (6 bases). V lost 1 base and J 4 bases, leaving 8 bases between the germline ends. The CDR3 loop spans 14 amino acids. Germline-derived CDR1 and CDR2 are SGHVS and FQNEAQ. The CDR3 region has the DNA TGTGCCAGCAGCTTAGGGACAGAATACAATGAGCAGTTCTTC. Translating it yields CASSLGTEYNEQFF.

The rearrangement links TRBV5-1 to TRBJ2-2, with TRBD2 as a possible D gene (6 bases). Per the germline V gene, CDR1 is SGHRS and CDR2 is YFSETQ. The CDR3 is 15 amino acids. Trimming pared 3 bases from V and 5 bases from J, leaving 14 bases between. CDR3 bases: TGCGCCAGCAGCTCGGACCCCGGAGGGACCGGGGAGCTGTTTTTT. This translates into CASSSDPGGTGELFF.

A few counts support this clone. The V and J genes are TRBV9 and TRBJ1-5; possible D gene TRBD1, 5 bases. Trimming left V 3 bases short and J 1 base short, with 8 bases between. The CDR3 has 14 residues. From germline, CDR1 is SGDLS and CDR2 YYNGEE. CDR3 protein: CASSAGLSNQPQHF. CDR3 bases: TGTGCCAGCAGCGCGGGGCTAAGCAATCAGCCCCAGCATTTT.

This chain links TRBV13 with TRBJ1-3; the D is unclear. In germline, CDR1 is PRHDT, CDR2 FYEKMQ (reference sequence). This CDR3 is 13 amino acids long. V dropped 0 bases and J dropped 3 bases, with 3 bases sitting between them. CDR3 sequence: CASSLGVGNTIYF. CDR3 nucleotides: TGTGCCAGCAGCTTAGGGGTTGGAAACACCATATATTTT.

The chain combines TRBV27 with TRBJ2-7; weak D call: TRBD1 (7 bases). Germline V gene data show CDR1 as MNHEY and CDR2 as SMNVEV (reference sequence). This CDR3 has 15 amino acids. Trimming pared 9 bases from V and 0 bases from J, leaving 18 bases between. For the CDR3, the DNA is TGTGCCAGTAGAGCAGGGGGGTTAACCTCCTACGAGCAGTACTTC. The encoded protein is CASRAGGLTSYEQYF.

The rearrangement uses TRBV28 and TRBJ2-3, with a tentative D call TRBD2 (5 bases). V was trimmed by 2 bases and J by 6 bases, leaving 18 bases between them. CDR3 length: 16 residues. Germline V CDR1 and CDR2: MDHEN, SYDVKM. The CDR3 protein is CASSLQEALGMDTQYF. In nucleotides, the CDR3 is TGTGCCAGCAGTTTACAGGAGGCCCTTGGGATGGATACGCAGTATTTT.

V and J are TRBV28 and TRBJ1-5; D not certain. The V gene lost 3 bases and the J gene lost 2 bases, with 11 bases spanning the gap. The CDR3 is 15 residues long. The germline V gene encodes CDR1 MDHEN and CDR2 SYDVKM. CDR3 sequence (DNA): TGTGCCAGCAGTTTCGGCAGATTTGGCAATCAGCCCCAGCATTTT. This codes for CASSFGRFGNQPQHF.

The genes are TRBV2 and TRBJ2-5; D uncertain. Trimming took 6 bases from V and 4 from J, leaving 12 bases between them. Germline V gene data show CDR1 as SNHLY and CDR2 as FYNNEI. This CDR3 contains 13 residues. In DNA form, the CDR3 reads TGTGCCAGCAGGACAATCCCTGGAGAGACCCAGTACTTC. Its protein product is CASRTIPGETQYF.

This rearrangement joins TRBV7-9 to TRBJ2-1; D gene uncertain. The germline V gene encodes CDR1 SEHNR and CDR2 FQNEAQ (reference sequence). The CDR3 loop spans 15 amino acids. Trimming cost V 1 base and J 0 bases, with 7 bases left between them. CDR3 bases: TGTGCCAGCAGCTTAGGTCTTAGCTCCTACAATGAGCAGTTCTTC. Translation gives CASSLGLSSYNEQFF.